The entry that follows covers one T cell receptor beta chain sequence. Repertoires were generated with immunoSEQ multiplex PCR, while TCRdb's copy carries only in-frame clones and drops some. The sample includes tens of thousands of clones, roughly nine tenths seen only once; the top ten take approximately 4.9%. This CDR3 comprises 16 residues. V was clipped by 5 bases and J by 0 bases, with 17 bases between them. Germline V gene data show CDR1 as SGHAT and CDR2 as FQNNGV. These data are taken from a study of blood T cell repertoires in COVID-19. Study overall: The United States, Italy and Spain supplied acute and convalescent COVID-19 samples.

This sequence joins TRBV11-2 and TRBJ2-7; a possible D gene is TRBD1 (5 bases). The sample was peripheral blood. The sequence was collected from a man aged 55-75 years with active COVID-19. The DNA for the CDR3 is TGTGCCAGCAGCCCAGGACAAACCTTAGGCTCCTACGAGCAGTACTTC. Translated, it gives CASSPGQTLGSYEQYF.